This TCR beta chain was documented in a study of cytomegalovirus exposure and HLA in healthy donors. This clone was counted between two and nine times. 60 Vbeta and 13 Jbeta primers were used in PCR. Profiled with immunoSEQ multiplex PCR; TCRdb holds only in-frame clones, not every one. The data show around 99,000 clones, 65% to 80% seen once. The sequence was obtained from a male donor in good health and CMV-seronegative. The sequenced sample consisted of PBMCs.

The CDR3 DNA reads as TGTGCCAGCAGCTTAAGGAAGGGGATAACTGAAGCTTTCTTT. It translates to CASSLRKGITEAFF. This chain connects TRBV7-3 to TRBJ1-1; a weak D match, TRBD1 (5 bases). This CDR3 has 14 amino acids. Germline V CDR1 and CDR2: SGHTA, FQGTGA. V lost 1 base, J lost 5 bases, and 11 bases lay in between.